This passage covers 32 T cell receptor beta chains from one sample sequenced in a study of long-term antiretroviral therapy in people with HIV. At survey level, the immunoSEQ assay was run in its v3.0 version. This table comes from immunoSEQ multiplex PCR, and its TCRdb copy is limited to in-frame clones, with some not included. The repertoire has about 19,000 clones, around 76% of them found once; the top ten carry approximately 14%. The source material was unsorted PBMCs, sampled 0.5 years before starting antiretroviral therapy. The receptors originated from a woman aged 50 to 60 with HIV.

V usage is TRBV6-5 and J usage is TRBJ1-1; no clear D. Germline V lookup: CDR1 MNHEY, CDR2 SVGAGI. V was clipped by 4 bases and J by 5 bases, with 5 bases between them. This CDR3 spans 11 amino acids. CDR3: CASSSGTEAFF. The CDR3 coding sequence is TGTGCCAGCAGTTCCGGGACTGAAGCTTTCTTT.

This clone appeared once. This sequence joins TRBV5-4 and TRBJ2-1; 12 nucleotides agree with TRBD2. Unmatched junction bases numbered 5, after V lost 0 bases and J lost 7 bases. This CDR3 contains 16 residues. Per germline, CDR1 SGHNT and CDR2 YYREEE (reference sequence). Here the CDR3 DNA reads TGTGCCAGCAGCTTGGGTACTAGCGGGGGGCTTAATGAGCAGTTCTTC. This gives the protein CASSLGTSGGLNEQFF.

The J gene is TRBJ2-7, the V gene TRBV6-1, with a tentative D call TRBD2 (6 bases). Trimming left V 1 base short and J 2 bases short, with 15 bases between. CDR3 length equals 16 residues. Germline V CDR1 and CDR2: MNHNS, SASEGT. The chain's CDR3 is CASSEEGGVRAYEQYV. CDR3 bases: TGTGCCAGCAGTGAAGAAGGCGGGGTCAGGGCCTACGAGCAGTACGTC.

V gene TRBV4-1 combines with J gene TRBJ2-1; D not resolved. Germline CDR1 reads MGHRA; CDR2 reads YSYEKL. This CDR3 region has 13 residues. Trimming pared 4 bases from V and 4 bases from J, leaving 8 bases between. The CDR3 reads CASSPGPYNEQFF. For the CDR3, the DNA is TGCGCCAGCAGCCCTGGACCTTACAATGAGCAGTTCTTC.

V usage is TRBV7-9 and J usage is TRBJ2-2, with 9 bases matching TRBD1. Looked up from germline, CDR1 is SEHNR and CDR2 is FQNEAQ (reference sequence). With 6 bases clipped from V and 4 bases from J, the junction kept 3 bases outside the gene matches. The CDR3 length is 14 residues. This CDR3 is CASRLTGGTGELFF. The DNA of the CDR3 is TGTGCCAGCAGACTGACAGGGGGCACCGGGGAGCTGTTTTTT.

Within the sample, this clone is medium-sized (0.01 to 0.1%). V is TRBV5-5 and J is TRBJ2-2; D might be TRBD1 (7 bases). From germline, CDR1 is SGHKS and CDR2 YYEKEE (reference sequence). V lost 2 bases and J 4 bases, leaving 9 bases between the germline ends. The CDR3 loop spans 14 amino acids. CDR3 nucleotide sequence: TGTGCCAGCAGCTTTCAGGGGGGCACCGGGGAGCTGTTTTTT. It encodes CASSFQGGTGELFF.

The sample holds a few counts of this clone. V and J are TRBV6-5 and TRBJ2-7, with TRBD1 matching 8 bases. J gave up 3 bases and V 6 bases, and 7 bases lay outside the gene matches. The CDR3 has 14 amino acids. Germline-derived CDR1 and CDR2 are MNHEY and SVGAGI. In nucleotides, the CDR3 is TGTGCCAGCAGGAGAAAAGGACAGGGCTACGAGCAGTACTTC. Encoded protein: CASRRKGQGYEQYF.

V is TRBV4-1 and J is TRBJ2-3; D is ambiguous. Germline CDR1 MGHRA, CDR2 YSYEKL. The CDR3 has 13 residues. Trimming took 4 bases from V and 8 from J, leaving 13 bases between them. CDR3 sequence: CASSPTSSGTQYF. DNA for the CDR3: TGCGCCAGCAGCCCTACCTCCTCTGGTACGCAGTATTTT.

V usage is TRBV7-6 and J usage is TRBJ1-3; TRBD1 is a possible D gene (5 bases). Germline CDR1 and CDR2: SGHVS and FNYEAQ. The length of the CDR3 is 18 residues. Trimming took off 5 bases at V and 2 bases at J, with 22 bases between the two ends. CDR3 bases: TGTGCCAGCAGCCCGGGGGTGCCTCGCCTACGGACTGGAAACACCATATATTTT. Protein: CASSPGVPRLRTGNTIYF.

V usage is TRBV5-8 and J usage is TRBJ1-5; 12 nucleotides align to TRBD1. Germline loops: CDR1 SGHTS, CDR2 YDEGEE. This CDR3 has 18 amino acids. J was trimmed by 5 bases and V by 2 bases; bases with no gene match: 11. For the CDR3, the DNA is TGTGCCAGCAGCTTTTTCTCCGGGACAGGGGGCACAGATCAGCCCCAGCATTTT. Its protein is CASSFFSGTGGTDQPQHF.

In this sample, this clone turned up a few times. In DNA, the CDR3 is TGTGCCAGCAGTTTACAGGGTCGGGGCTATGGCTACACCTTC. Amino acid sequence: CASSLQGRGYGYTF. V and J are TRBV27 and TRBJ1-2; perhaps TRBD1 as D (5 bases). V lost 2 bases and J lost 4, with 11 bases in between. The germline gives CDR1 MNHEY, CDR2 SMNVEV (reference sequence). The CDR3 contains 14 residues.

CDR3 loop: CASSSSTVTSSGNTIYF. CDR3 sequence (DNA): TGTGCCAGCAGCTCCTCGACGGTGACAAGCTCTGGAAACACCATATATTTT. The J gene is TRBJ1-3, the V gene TRBV7-9; D is unclear. This CDR3 is built from 17 residues. Trimming removed 4 bases at V and 0 bases at J, with 16 bases between. Per the germline V gene, CDR1 is SEHNR and CDR2 is FQNEAQ (reference sequence).

The rearrangement links TRBV29-1 to TRBJ2-1; TRBD2 is a possible D gene (6 bases). CDR1 SQVTM and CDR2 ANQGSEA come from the germline V gene. Trimming left V 2 bases short and J 10 bases short, with 12 bases between. The CDR3 loop spans 12 amino acids. The CDR3 nucleotides are TGCAGCGTTGAACCTTCGGGGGTCGAGCAGTTCTTC. This translates into CSVEPSGVEQFF.

The table lists this clone with a few counts. This rearrangement joins TRBV5-4 to TRBJ2-7; 7 bases agree with TRBD2. CDR1 SGHNT and CDR2 YYREEE come from the germline V gene (reference sequence). With V trimmed by 0 bases and J by 4 bases, 7 bases remained unmatched. This CDR3 spans 15 amino acids. The DNA of the CDR3 is TGTGCCAGCAGCTTGGGGGGGGGTAGTACGTACGAGCAGTACTTC. This codes for CASSLGGGSTYEQYF.

This clone was seen only a few times. The chain is built from TRBV19 and TRBJ2-2; D possibly corresponds to TRBD1 (5 bases). Germline CDR1 reads LNHDA; CDR2 reads SQIVND (reference sequence). The V end was cut by 5 bases, the J end by 6 bases, with 13 bases between. The CDR3 runs 14 residues. The DNA for the CDR3 is TGTGCCAGTAGTGGGCAGGGTTCGGCCGGGGAGCTGTTTTTT. It codes for CASSGQGSAGELFF.

This clone showed up just a few times. The CDR3 here is CASSQAWELFF. DNA of the CDR3: TGTGCCAGCAGCCAAGCTTGGGAGCTGTTTTTT. The V call is TRBV4-2, the J call TRBJ2-2, with D unresolved. The V and J ends lost 1 base and 9 bases respectively, with 3 bases between them. Germline assignment: CDR1 LGHNA and CDR2 YNFKEQ. CDR3 size: 11 residues.

V and J are TRBV7-9 and TRBJ1-1; TRBD1 agrees at 7 bases. V was pared by 5 bases and J by 2 bases, with 8 bases of the junction left unmatched. This CDR3 spans 15 amino acids. Per germline, CDR1 SEHNR and CDR2 FQNEAQ (reference sequence). Here the CDR3 DNA reads TGTGCCAGCAGCAAACGACAGGGACCCAACACTGAAGCTTTCTTT. Encoded protein: CASSKRQGPNTEAFF. Filled out from reference TRBV7-9 and TRBJ1-1, the complete variable domain reads DTGVSQNPRHKITKRGQNVTFRCDPISEHNRLYWYRQTLGQGPEFLTYFQNEAQLEKSRLLSDRFSAERPKGSFSTLEIQRTEQGDSAMYLCASSKRQGPNTEAFFGQGTRLTVV.

The chain employs TRBV30 and TRBJ2-1, with D maybe TRBD2 (5 bases). Trimming left V 5 bases short and J 6 bases short, with 11 bases between. CDR1 GTSNPN and CDR2 SVGIG come from the germline V gene (reference sequence). The CDR3 sequence is 12 residues long. This chain's CDR3 is CAWLRATNEQFF. The CDR3 coding sequence is TGTGCCTGGCTGAGGGCTACCAATGAGCAGTTCTTC.

This chain uses TRBV29-1 with TRBJ2-2, with 9 bases that match TRBD1. The CDR3 contains 14 residues. J lost 3 bases, V lost 3 bases, and 2 bases had no gene match. Germline CDR1 reads SQVTM; CDR2 reads ANQGSEA. In DNA form, the CDR3 reads TGCAGCGTTGAGGGGACAGGGCACACCGGGGAGCTGTTTTTT. Protein: CSVEGTGHTGELFF.

The genes are TRBV7-3 and TRBJ2-7; a possible D gene is TRBD1 (6 bases). Germline values: CDR1 SGHTA, CDR2 FQGTGA. With 4 bases removed from V and 2 bases from J, the gap between germline ends came to 15 bases. The CDR3 is 15 amino acids. CDR3 DNA sequence: TGTGCCAGCAGCTCTCCCGACAGGCTAACCTACGAGCAGTACGTC. Translating it yields CASSSPDRLTYEQYV.

The chain links TRBV18 to TRBJ1-2; D is unresolved. Trimming stripped 6 bases from V and 4 bases from J, with 12 bases between. The CDR3 covers 13 residues. Germline CDR1 is KGHSH and CDR2 is LQKENI. The CDR3 DNA reads TGTGCCAGCTCCAAGGGAGAGGTCTATGGCTACACCTTC. This gives the protein CASSKGEVYGYTF.

The chain joins TRBV2 to TRBJ2-6, with D possibly being TRBD1 (6 bases). Germline CDR1 and CDR2: SNHLY and FYNNEI. This CDR3 is built from 19 residues. V was cut by 2 bases and J by 0 bases, with 17 bases left in between. CDR3 protein: CASSEFLGQGSSGANVLTF. The CDR3 region has the DNA TGTGCCAGCAGTGAATTTTTAGGGCAGGGGAGCTCTGGGGCCAACGTCCTGACTTTC.

This sequence joins TRBV30 and TRBJ1-4; maybe TRBD1 (5 bases). The CDR3 consists of 14 residues. CDR1 and CDR2 from the germline V gene are GTSNPN and SVGIG (reference sequence). V dropped 3 bases and J dropped 7 bases, with 15 bases sitting between them. The CDR3 DNA sequence: TGTGCCTGGAGCCGAGGTTGGGGGTTTGAAAAACTGTTTTTT. This codes for CAWSRGWGFEKLFF.

The chain uses TRBV5-1 and TRBJ2-3; D unresolved. The ends were cut back, 0 bases at V and 3 bases at J, with 11 bases in the middle. CDR3 length: 15 residues. CDR1 is SGHRS, CDR2 YFSETQ, per germline. CDR3 sequence reads: CASSLGEARTDTQYF. The DNA of the CDR3 is TGCGCCAGCAGCTTGGGAGAGGCAAGGACAGATACGCAGTATTTT. Variable domain in full (rest from reference TRBV5-1 and TRBJ2-3): KAGVTQTPRYLIKTRGQQVTLSCSPISGHRSVSWYQQTPGQGLQFLFEYFSETQRNKGNFPGRFSGRQFSNSRSEMNVSTLELGDSALYLCASSLGEARTDTQYFGPGTRLTVL.

V usage is TRBV21-1 and J usage is TRBJ2-7; TRBD1, the table's D call, was not compared with the DNA. TRBV21-1 is reported as a pseudogene. The CDR3 loop spans 15 amino acids. The CDR3 spells CARGISGRGLREQYF. In DNA, the CDR3 is TGTGCCAGAGGGATATCGGGCAGGGGGCTTCGAGAGCAGTACTTC.

This clone showed up just a few times. The chain links TRBV7-9 to TRBJ1-6, with 8 nucleotides matching TRBD1. Germline loops: CDR1 SEHNR, CDR2 FQNEAQ (reference sequence). This CDR3 comprises 17 residues. J was trimmed by 1 base and V by 3 bases; bases with no gene match: 5. The CDR3: CASSLLTGGSYNSPLHF. The CDR3 DNA reads TGTGCCAGCAGCTTGCTAACAGGGGGGTCCTATAATTCACCCCTCCACTTT.

The chain links TRBV29-1 to TRBJ1-1; weak D call: TRBD1 (5 bases). Trimming removed 7 bases from V and 4 bases from J, with 22 bases in between. Germline values: CDR1 SQVTM, CDR2 ANQGSEA. This CDR3 is built from 15 residues. The CDR3 is CSAGRSGEGFTEAFF. The CDR3 nucleotides read TGCAGCGCTGGACGGTCGGGCGAGGGGTTCACTGAAGCTTTCTTT.

V gene TRBV27 combines with J gene TRBJ1-2; D not certain. Germline CDR1 reads MNHEY; CDR2 reads SMNVEV (reference sequence). The V end was cut by 2 bases, the J end by 2 bases, with 6 bases between. The CDR3 loop spans 13 amino acids. CDR3 DNA sequence: TGTGCCAGCAGTTTAGACATGAACTATGGCTACACCTTC. It encodes CASSLDMNYGYTF.

This chain joins TRBV27 and TRBJ1-3, with a possible D match to TRBD1 (6 bases). The CDR3 consists of 15 residues. Germline V gene lookup returns CDR1 MNHEY and CDR2 SMNVEV (reference sequence). V was clipped by 5 bases and J by 3 bases, with 14 bases between them. The CDR3 DNA follows: TGTGCCAGCAGTCGACAGGTTGGAGGTGGAAACACCATATATTTT. This gives the protein CASSRQVGGGNTIYF.

V and J are TRBV2 and TRBJ1-2, with D maybe TRBD1 (5 bases). V dropped 8 bases and J dropped 5 bases, with 24 bases sitting between them. This CDR3 is built from 16 residues. The germline gives CDR1 SNHLY, CDR2 FYNNEI. CDR3: CASSSVREGNWYGYTF. As DNA, the CDR3 is TGTGCCAGCTCGTCCGTCAGGGAGGGGAATTGGTATGGCTACACCTTC.

The chain joins TRBV9 to TRBJ2-2, with 9 nucleotides matching TRBD2. This CDR3 is built from 15 residues. CDR1 and CDR2 from the germline V gene are SGDLS and YYNGEE. V gave up 2 bases and J gave up 4 bases; unmatched junction bases: 3. In nucleotides, the CDR3 is TGTGCCAGCAGCGTCGGCGGGGGGGCCACCGGGGAGCTGTTTTTT. Its translation is CASSVGGGATGELFF.

The chain couples TRBV5-4 to TRBJ2-7; no definite D call. CDR3 length equals 13 residues. Looked up from germline, CDR1 is SGHNT and CDR2 is YYREEE (reference sequence). Trimming took off 0 bases at V and 3 bases at J, with 7 bases between the two ends. The CDR3 nucleotides read TGTGCCAGCAGCTTGGTTCAGAGCTACGAGCAGTACTTC. This sequence encodes CASSLVQSYEQYF.